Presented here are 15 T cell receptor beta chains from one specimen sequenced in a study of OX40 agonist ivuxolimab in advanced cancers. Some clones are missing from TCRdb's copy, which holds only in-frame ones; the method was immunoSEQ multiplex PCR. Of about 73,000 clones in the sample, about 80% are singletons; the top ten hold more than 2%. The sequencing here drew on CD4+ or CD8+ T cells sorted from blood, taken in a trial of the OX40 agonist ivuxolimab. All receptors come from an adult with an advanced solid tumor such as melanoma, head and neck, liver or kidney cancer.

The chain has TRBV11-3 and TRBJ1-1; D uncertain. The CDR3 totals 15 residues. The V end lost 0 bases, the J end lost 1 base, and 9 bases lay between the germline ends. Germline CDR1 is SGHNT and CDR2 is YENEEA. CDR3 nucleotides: TGTGCCAGCAGCTTAGAAATCGGGCAGAACACTGAAGCTTTCTTT. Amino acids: CASSLEIGQNTEAFF.

This CDR3 is CASSLSHGGALDEQYF. DNA for the CDR3: TGTGCCAGCAGCCTCTCCCACGGGGGGGCCCTAGACGAGCAGTACTTC. The chain has TRBV4-2 and TRBJ2-7, with 8 positions matching TRBD2. The length of the CDR3 is 16 residues. V dropped 4 bases and J dropped 5; count of bases not matched to a gene: 13. Germline CDR1 and CDR2: LGHNA and YNFKEQ.

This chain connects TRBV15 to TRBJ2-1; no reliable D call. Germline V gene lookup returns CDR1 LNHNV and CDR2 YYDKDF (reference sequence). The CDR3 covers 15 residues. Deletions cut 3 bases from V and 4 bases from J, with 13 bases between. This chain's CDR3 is CATSRGDGRYNEQFF. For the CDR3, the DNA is TGTGCCACCAGCAGGGGTGATGGGCGGTACAATGAGCAGTTCTTC.

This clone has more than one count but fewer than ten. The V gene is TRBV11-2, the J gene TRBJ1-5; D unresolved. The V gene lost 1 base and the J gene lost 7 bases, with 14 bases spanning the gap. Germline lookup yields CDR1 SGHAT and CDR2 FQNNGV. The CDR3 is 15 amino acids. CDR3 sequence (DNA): TGTGCCAGCAGCTTAGGGCCAGAGCCCTACCAGCCCCAGCATTTT. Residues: CASSLGPEPYQPQHF. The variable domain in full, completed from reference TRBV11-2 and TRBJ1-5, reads EAGVAQSPRYKIIEKRQSVAFWCNPISGHATLYWYQQILGQGPKLLIQFQNNGVVDDSQLPKDRFSAERLKGVDSTLKIQPAKLEDSAVYLCASSLGPEPYQPQHFGDGTRLSIL.

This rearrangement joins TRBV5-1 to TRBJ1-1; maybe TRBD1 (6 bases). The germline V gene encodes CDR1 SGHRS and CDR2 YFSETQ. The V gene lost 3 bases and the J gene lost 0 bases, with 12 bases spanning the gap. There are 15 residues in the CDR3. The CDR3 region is CASSWQGTLNTEAFF. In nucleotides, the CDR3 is TGCGCCAGCAGCTGGCAGGGGACACTGAACACTGAAGCTTTCTTT.

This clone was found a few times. CDR3 sequence (DNA): TGTGCCTGGAGTGCTCTGGGGGCGACTGGAAACACCATATATTTT. It codes for CAWSALGATGNTIYF. This rearrangement joins TRBV30 to TRBJ1-3; D perhaps matches TRBD1 (6 bases). The V gene's germline CDR1 is GTSNPN and CDR2 SVGIG (reference sequence). The CDR3 covers 15 residues. Trimming pared 1 base from V and 2 bases from J, leaving 12 bases between. The whole variable domain, filled in from reference TRBV30 and TRBJ1-3, reads SQTIHQWPATLVQPVGSPLSLECTVEGTSNPNLYWYRQAAGRGLQLLFYSVGIGQISSEVPQNLSASRPQDRQFILSSKKLLLSDSGFYLCAWSALGATGNTIYFGEGSWLTVV.

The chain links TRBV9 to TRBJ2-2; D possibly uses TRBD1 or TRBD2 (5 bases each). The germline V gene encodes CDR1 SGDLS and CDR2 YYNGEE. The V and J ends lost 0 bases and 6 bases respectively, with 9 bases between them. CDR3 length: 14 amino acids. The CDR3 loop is CASSVAWGSGELFF. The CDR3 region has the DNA TGTGCCAGCAGCGTAGCATGGGGGTCCGGGGAGCTGTTTTTT.

The DNA of the CDR3 is TGTGCCAGTAGTCAGACAGACTATGGCTACACCTTC. It yields the protein CASSQTDYGYTF. The rearrangement uses TRBV19 and TRBJ1-2; D perhaps matches TRBD1 (5 bases). From germline, CDR1 is LNHDA and CDR2 SQIVND (reference sequence). V was clipped by 5 bases and J by 3 bases, with 7 bases between them. CDR3 length: 12 amino acids.

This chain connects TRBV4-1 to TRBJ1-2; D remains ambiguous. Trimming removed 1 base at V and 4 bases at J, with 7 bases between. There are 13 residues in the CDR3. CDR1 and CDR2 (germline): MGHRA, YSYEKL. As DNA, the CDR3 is TGCGCCAGCAGCCAAGTGCCAATCTATGGCTACACCTTC. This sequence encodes CASSQVPIYGYTF.

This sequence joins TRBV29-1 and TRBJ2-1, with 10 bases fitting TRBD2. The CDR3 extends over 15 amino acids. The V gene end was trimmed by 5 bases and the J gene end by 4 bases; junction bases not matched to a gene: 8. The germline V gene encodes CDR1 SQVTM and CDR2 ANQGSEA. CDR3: CSVPGSGGPYNEQFF. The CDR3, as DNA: TGCAGCGTTCCTGGTAGCGGGGGGCCTTACAATGAGCAGTTCTTC.

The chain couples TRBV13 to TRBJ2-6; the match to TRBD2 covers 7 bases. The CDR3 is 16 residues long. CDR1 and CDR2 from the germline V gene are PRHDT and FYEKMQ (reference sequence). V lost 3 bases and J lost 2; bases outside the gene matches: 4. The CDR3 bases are TGTGCCAGCAGCTTCGCGGGAGTTACTGGGGCCAACGTCCTGACTTTC. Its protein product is CASSFAGVTGANVLTF.

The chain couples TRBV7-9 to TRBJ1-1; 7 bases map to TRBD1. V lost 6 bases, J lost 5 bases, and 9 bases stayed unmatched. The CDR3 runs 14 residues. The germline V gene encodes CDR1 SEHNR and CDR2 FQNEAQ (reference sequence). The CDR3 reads CASSHNQGGTEAFF. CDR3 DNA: TGTGCCAGCAGTCATAACCAGGGGGGAACTGAAGCTTTCTTT.

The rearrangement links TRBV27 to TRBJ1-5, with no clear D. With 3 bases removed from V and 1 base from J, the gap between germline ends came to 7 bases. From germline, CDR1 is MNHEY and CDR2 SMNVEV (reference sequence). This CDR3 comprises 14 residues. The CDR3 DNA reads TGTGCCAGCAGTTTGGACCGGAGCAATCAGCCCCAGCATTTT. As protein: CASSLDRSNQPQHF.

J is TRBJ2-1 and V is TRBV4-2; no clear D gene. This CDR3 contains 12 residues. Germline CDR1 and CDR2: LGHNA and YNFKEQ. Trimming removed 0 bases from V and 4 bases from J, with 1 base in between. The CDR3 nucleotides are TGTGCCAGCAGCCAAGATTACAATGAGCAGTTCTTC. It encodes CASSQDYNEQFF.

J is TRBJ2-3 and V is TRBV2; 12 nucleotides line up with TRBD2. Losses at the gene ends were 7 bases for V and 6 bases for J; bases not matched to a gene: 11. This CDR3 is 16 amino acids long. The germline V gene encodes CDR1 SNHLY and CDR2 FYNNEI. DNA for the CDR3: TGTGCCAGCACTGGACTGACTAGCGGGAGACGGGATACGCAGTATTTT. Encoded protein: CASTGLTSGRRDTQYF.